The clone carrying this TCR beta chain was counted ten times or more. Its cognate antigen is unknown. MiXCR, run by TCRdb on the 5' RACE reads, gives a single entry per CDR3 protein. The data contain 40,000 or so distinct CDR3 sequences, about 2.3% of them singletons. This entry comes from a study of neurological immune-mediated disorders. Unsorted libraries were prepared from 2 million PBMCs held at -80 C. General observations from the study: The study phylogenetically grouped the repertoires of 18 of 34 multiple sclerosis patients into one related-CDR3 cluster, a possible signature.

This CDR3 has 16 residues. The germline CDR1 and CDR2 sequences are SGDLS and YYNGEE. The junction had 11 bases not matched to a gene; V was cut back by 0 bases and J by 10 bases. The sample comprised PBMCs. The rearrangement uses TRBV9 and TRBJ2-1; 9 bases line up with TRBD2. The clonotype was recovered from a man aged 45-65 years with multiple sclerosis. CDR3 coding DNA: TGTGCCAGCAGCGTAGAGAATAGCGGGGGATGGGGCGAGCAGTTCTTC. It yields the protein CASSVENSGGWGEQFF.